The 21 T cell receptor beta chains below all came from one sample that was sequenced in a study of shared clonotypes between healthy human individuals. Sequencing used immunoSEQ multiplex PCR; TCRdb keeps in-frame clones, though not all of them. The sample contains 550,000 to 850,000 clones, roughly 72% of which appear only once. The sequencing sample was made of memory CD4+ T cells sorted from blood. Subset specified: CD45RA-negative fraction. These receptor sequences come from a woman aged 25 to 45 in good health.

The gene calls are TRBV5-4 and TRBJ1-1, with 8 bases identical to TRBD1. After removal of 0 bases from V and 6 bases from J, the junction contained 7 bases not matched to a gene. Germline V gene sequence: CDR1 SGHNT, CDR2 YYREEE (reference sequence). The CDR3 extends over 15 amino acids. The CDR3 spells CASSLGTGWRPEAFF. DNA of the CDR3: TGTGCCAGCAGCTTGGGGACAGGGTGGCGACCTGAAGCTTTCTTT.

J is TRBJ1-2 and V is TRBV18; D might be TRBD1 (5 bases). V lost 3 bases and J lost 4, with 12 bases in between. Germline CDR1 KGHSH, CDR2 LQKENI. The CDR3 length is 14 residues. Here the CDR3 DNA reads TGTGCCAGCTCACCGGTGGGGCTAGGCTATGGCTACACCTTC. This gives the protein CASSPVGLGYGYTF.

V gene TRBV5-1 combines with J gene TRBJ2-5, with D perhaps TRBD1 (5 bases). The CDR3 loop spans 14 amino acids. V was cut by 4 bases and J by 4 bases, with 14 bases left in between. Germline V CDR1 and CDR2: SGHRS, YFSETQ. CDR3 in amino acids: CASSPGHIGETQYF. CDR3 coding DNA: TGCGCCAGCAGCCCCGGACATATTGGAGAGACCCAGTACTTC.

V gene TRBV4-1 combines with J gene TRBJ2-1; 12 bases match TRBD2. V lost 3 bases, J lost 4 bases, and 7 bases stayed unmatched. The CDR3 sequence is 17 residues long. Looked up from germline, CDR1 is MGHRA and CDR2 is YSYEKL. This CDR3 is CASSQEGLAGGYNEQFF. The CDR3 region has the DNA TGCGCCAGCAGCCAGGAGGGACTAGCGGGCGGATACAATGAGCAGTTCTTC.

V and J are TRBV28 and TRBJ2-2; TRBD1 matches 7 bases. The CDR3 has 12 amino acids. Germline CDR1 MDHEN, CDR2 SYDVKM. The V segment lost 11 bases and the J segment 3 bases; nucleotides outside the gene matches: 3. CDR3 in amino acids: CACQGDTGELFF. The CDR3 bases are TGTGCCTGCCAGGGGGACACCGGGGAGCTGTTTTTT.

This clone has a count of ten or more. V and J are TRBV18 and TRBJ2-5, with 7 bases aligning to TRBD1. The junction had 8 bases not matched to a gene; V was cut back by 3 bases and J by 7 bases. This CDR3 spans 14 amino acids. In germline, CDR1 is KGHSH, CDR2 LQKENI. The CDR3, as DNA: TGTGCCAGCTCACCGACCGGGACAGCGGTGACCCAGTACTTC. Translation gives CASSPTGTAVTQYF.

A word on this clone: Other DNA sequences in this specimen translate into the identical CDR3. The CDR3 region has the DNA TGCGCCAGCAGCTTGGACAGCGGGGCCTACAATGAGCAGTTCTTC. Translating gives CASSLDSGAYNEQFF. V gene TRBV5-1 combines with J gene TRBJ2-1; 7 nucleotides align to TRBD2. The V segment lost 0 bases and the J segment 2 bases; nucleotides outside the gene matches: 2. This CDR3 has 15 residues. Per germline, CDR1 SGHRS and CDR2 YFSETQ.

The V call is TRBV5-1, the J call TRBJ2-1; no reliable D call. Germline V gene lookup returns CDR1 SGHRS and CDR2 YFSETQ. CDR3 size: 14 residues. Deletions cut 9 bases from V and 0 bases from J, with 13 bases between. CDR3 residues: CATSTQSSYNEQFF. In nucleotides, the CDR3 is TGCGCCACTTCGACCCAGAGCTCCTACAATGAGCAGTTCTTC.

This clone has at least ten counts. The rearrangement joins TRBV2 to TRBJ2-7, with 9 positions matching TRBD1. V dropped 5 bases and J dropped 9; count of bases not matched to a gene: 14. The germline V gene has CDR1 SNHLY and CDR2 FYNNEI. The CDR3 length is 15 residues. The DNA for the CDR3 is TGTGCCAGCAGTCAAGAGGGACAGGGAATGATGGGGCAGTACTTC. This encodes CASSQEGQGMMGQYF.

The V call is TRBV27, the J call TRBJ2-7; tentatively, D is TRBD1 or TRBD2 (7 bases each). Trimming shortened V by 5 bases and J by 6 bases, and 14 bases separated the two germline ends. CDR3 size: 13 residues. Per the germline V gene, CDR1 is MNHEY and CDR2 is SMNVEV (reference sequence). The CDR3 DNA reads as TGTGCCAGCAGTCCGCAGGGGGGGCTCGAGCAGTACTTC. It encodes CASSPQGGLEQYF.

The CDR3, as DNA: TGTGCCAGCAGCCCACAGGGGGCGGATGGCTACACCTTC. It codes for CASSPQGADGYTF. The rearrangement links TRBV7-2 to TRBJ1-2; 9 bases match TRBD1. CDR1 is SGHTA, CDR2 FQGNSA, per germline. The CDR3 spans 13 residues. The junction had 4 bases not matched to a gene; V was cut back by 5 bases and J by 6 bases.

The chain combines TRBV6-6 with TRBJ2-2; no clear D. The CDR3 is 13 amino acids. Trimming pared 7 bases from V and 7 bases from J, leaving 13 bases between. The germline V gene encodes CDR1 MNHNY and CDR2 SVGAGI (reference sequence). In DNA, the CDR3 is TGTGCCAGCACCGAAGGTAGCTTCGGGGAGCTGTTTTTT. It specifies CASTEGSFGELFF.

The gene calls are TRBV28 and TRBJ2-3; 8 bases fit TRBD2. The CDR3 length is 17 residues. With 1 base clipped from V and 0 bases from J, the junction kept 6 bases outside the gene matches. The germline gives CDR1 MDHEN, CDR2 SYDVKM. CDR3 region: CASSLLSSGQSTDTQYF. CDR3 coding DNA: TGTGCCAGCAGTTTATTGTCTAGCGGGCAGAGCACAGATACGCAGTATTTT.

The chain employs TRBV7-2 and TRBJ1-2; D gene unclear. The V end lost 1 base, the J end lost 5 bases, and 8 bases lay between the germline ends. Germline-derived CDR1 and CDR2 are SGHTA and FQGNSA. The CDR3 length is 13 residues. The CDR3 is CASSLGPSYGYTF. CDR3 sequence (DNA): TGTGCCAGCAGCTTAGGGCCGTCTTATGGCTACACCTTC.

CDR3 protein: CASSRDRELRTEAFF. The CDR3 DNA reads TGTGCCAGCAGCCGGGACAGGGAGCTCAGGACTGAAGCTTTCTTT. The chain has TRBV2 and TRBJ1-1; 9 nucleotides align to TRBD1. In germline, CDR1 is SNHLY, CDR2 FYNNEI. The CDR3 has 15 amino acids. Trimming removed 6 bases from V and 5 bases from J; junction bases left unmatched: 10.

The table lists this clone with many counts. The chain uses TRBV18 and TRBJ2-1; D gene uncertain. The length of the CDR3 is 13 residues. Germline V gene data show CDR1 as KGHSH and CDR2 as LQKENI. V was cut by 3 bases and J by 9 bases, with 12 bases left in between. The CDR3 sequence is CASSPVGQSEQFF. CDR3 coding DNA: TGTGCCAGCTCACCTGTTGGGCAGAGTGAGCAGTTCTTC.

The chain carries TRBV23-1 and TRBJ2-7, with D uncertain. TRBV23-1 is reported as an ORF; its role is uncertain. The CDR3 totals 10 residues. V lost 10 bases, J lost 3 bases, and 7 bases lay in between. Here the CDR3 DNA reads TGCGCCAACCTAAACTACGAGCAGTACTTC. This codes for CANLNYEQYF.

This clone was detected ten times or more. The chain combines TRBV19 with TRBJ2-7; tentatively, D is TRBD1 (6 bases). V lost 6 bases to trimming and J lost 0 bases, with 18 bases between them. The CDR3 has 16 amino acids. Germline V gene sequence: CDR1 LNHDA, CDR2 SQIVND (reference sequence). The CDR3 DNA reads TGTGCCAGTAGCCCGGACAGACCCTTCAGCTCCTACGAGCAGTACTTC. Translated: CASSPDRPFSSYEQYF.

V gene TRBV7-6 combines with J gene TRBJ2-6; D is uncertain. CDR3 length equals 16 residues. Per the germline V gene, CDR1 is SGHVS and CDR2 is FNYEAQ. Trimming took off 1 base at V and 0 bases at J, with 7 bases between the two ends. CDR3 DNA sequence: TGTGCCAGCAGCTTAGAAGGGTCCTCTGGGGCCAACGTCCTGACTTTC. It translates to CASSLEGSSGANVLTF.

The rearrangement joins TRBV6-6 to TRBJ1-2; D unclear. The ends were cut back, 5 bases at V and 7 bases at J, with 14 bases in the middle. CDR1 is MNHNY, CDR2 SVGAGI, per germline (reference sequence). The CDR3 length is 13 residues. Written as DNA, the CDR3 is TGTGCCAGCAGTCCTCACTACGGCGGTGGCTACACCTTC. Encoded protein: CASSPHYGGGYTF.

CDR3 amino acids: CASIRQGATNTGELFF. The CDR3 nucleotides read TGTGCCAGCATTCGTCAGGGGGCCACGAACACCGGGGAGCTGTTTTTT. This chain links TRBV6-6 with TRBJ2-2; 8 bases map to TRBD1. The V gene's germline CDR1 is MNHNY and CDR2 SVGAGI (reference sequence). The CDR3 contains 16 residues. J lost 0 bases, V lost 7 bases, and 7 bases had no gene match.